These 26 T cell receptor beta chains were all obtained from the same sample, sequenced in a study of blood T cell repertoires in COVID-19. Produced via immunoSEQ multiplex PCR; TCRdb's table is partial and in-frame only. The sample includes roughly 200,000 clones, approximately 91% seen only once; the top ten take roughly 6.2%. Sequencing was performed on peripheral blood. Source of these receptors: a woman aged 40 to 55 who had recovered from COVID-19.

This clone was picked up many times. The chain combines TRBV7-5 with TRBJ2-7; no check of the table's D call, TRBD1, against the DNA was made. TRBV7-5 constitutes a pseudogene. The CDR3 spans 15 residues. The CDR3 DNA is TGTGTCAGAAGCCTGGGGAAGGGGTCTACCTACGAGCAGTACTTC. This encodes CVRSLGKGSTYEQYF.

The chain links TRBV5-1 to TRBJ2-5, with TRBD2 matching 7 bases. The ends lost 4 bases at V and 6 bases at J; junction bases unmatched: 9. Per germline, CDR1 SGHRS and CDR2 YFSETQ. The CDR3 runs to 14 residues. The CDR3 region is CASSPHLADQTQYF. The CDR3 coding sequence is TGCGCCAGCAGCCCTCACCTAGCGGATCAGACCCAGTACTTC.

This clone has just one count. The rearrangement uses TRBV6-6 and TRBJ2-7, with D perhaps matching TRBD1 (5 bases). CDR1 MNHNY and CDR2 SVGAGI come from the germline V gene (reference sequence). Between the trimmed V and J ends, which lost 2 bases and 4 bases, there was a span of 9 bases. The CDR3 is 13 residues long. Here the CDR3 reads CASSYDSQYEQYF. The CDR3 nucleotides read TGTGCCAGCAGTTACGACAGCCAATACGAGCAGTACTTC.

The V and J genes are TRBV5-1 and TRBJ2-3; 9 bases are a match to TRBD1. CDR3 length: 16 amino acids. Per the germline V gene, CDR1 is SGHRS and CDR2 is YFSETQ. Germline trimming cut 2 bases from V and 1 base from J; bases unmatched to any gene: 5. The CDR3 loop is CASSFPDRGGTDTQYF. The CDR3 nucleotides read TGCGCCAGCAGCTTCCCGGACAGGGGAGGCACAGATACGCAGTATTTT.

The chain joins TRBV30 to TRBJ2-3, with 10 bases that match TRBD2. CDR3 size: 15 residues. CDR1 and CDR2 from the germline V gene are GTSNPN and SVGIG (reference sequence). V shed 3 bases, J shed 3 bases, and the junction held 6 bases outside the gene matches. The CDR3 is CAWSLLAGSTDTQYF. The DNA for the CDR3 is TGTGCCTGGAGCCTACTAGCGGGATCAACAGATACGCAGTATTTT.

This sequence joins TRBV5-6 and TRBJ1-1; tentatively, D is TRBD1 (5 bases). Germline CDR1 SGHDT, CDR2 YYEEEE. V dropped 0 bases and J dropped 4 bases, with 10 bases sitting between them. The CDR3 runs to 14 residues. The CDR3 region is CASSLARGVTEAFF. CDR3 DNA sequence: TGTGCCAGCAGCTTGGCCCGGGGGGTCACTGAAGCTTTCTTT.

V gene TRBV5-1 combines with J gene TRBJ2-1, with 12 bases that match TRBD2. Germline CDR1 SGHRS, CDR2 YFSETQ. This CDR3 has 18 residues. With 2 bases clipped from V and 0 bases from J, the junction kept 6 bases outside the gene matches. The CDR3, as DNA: TGCGCCAGCAGCTTCCCGACTAGCGGGAGTAGCTCCTACAATGAGCAGTTCTTC. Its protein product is CASSFPTSGSSSYNEQFF. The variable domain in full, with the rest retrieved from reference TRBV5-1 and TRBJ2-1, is KAGVTQTPRYLIKTRGQQVTLSCSPISGHRSVSWYQQTPGQGLQFLFEYFSETQRNKGNFPGRFSGRQFSNSRSEMNVSTLELGDSALYLCASSFPTSGSSSYNEQFFGPGTRLTVL.

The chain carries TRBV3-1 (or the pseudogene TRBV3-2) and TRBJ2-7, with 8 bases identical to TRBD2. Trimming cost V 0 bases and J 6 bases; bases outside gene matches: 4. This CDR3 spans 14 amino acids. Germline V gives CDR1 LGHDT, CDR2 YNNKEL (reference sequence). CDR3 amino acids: CASSQEGTSGEQYF. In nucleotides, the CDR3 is TGTGCCAGCAGCCAAGAGGGGACTAGTGGCGAGCAGTACTTC.

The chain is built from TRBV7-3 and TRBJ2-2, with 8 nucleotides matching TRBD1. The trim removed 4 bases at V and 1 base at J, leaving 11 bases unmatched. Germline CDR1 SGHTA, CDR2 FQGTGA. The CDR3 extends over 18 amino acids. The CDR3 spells CASSWGGTTGENTGELFF. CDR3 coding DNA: TGTGCCAGCAGCTGGGGTGGGACGACAGGGGAGAACACCGGGGAGCTGTTTTTT. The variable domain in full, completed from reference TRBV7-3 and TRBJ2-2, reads GAGVSQTPSNKVTEKGKYVELRCDPISGHTALYWYRQSLGQGPEFLIYFQGTGAADDSGLPNDRFFAVRPEGSVSTLKIQRTERGDSAVYLCASSWGGTTGENTGELFFGEGSRLTVL.

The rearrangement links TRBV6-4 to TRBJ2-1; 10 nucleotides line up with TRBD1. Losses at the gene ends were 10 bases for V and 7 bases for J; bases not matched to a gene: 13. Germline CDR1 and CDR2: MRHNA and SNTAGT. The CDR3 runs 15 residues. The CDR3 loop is CATKETGTGVNEQFF. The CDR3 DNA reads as TGTGCCACCAAAGAGACCGGGACAGGGGTAAATGAGCAGTTCTTC.

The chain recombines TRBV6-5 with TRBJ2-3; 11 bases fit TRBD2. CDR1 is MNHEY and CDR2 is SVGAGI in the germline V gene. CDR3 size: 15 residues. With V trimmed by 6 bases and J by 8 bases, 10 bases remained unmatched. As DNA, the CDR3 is TGTGCCAGCAGCCGCCTAGCGGGAGGTTCTTCTACGCAGTATTTT. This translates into CASSRLAGGSSTQYF.

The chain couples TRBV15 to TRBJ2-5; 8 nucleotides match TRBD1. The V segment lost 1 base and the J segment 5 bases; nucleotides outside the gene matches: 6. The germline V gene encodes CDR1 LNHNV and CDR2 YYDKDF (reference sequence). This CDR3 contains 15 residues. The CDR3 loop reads CATSRGQGYRETQYF. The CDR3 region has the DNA TGTGCCACCAGCAGAGGACAGGGGTATCGGGAGACCCAGTACTTC.

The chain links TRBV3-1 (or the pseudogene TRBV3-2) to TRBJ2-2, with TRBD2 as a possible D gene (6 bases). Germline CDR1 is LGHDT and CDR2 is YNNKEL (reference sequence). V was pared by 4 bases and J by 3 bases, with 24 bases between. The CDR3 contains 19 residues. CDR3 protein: CASSRKVWRDNRHTGELFF. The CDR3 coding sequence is TGTGCCAGCAGCCGCAAGGTATGGCGGGATAACCGACACACCGGGGAGCTGTTTTTT.

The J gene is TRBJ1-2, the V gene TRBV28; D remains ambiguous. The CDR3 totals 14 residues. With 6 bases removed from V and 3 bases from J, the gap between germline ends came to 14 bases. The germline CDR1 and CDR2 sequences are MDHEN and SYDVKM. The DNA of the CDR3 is TGTGCCAGCAGCCGCCGCGCGGTACACTATGGCTACACCTTC. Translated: CASSRRAVHYGYTF.

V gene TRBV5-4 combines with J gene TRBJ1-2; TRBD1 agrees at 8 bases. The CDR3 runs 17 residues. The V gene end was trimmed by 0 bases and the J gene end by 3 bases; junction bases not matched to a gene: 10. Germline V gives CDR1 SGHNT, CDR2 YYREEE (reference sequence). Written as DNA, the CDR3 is TGTGCCAGCAGCTTGGGACAGGGGCGACCAGGGGACTATGGCTACACCTTC. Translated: CASSLGQGRPGDYGYTF.

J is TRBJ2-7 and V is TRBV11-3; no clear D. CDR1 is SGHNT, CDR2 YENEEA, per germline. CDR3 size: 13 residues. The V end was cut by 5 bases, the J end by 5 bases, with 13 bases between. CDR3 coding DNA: TGTGCCAGCAGCCGGTACCTAGGCGACGAGCAGTACTTC. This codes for CASSRYLGDEQYF.

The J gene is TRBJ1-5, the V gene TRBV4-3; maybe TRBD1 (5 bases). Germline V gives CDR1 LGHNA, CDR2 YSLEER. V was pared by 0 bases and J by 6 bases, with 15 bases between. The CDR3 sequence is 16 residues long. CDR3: CASSQDRGVGGQPQHF. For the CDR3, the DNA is TGCGCCAGCAGCCAAGATCGGGGGGTCGGCGGTCAGCCCCAGCATTTT.

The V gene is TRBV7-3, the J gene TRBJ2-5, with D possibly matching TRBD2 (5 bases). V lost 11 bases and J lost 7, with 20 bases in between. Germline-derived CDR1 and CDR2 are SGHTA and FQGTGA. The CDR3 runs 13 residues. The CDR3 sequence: CAVQRSGVWTQYF. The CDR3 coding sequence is TGTGCCGTTCAGCGGTCCGGGGTTTGGACCCAGTACTTC.

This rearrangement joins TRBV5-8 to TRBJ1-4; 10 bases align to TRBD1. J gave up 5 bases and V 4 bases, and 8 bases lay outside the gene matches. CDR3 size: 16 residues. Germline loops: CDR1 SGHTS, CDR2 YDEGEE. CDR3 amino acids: CASSRIPGQGNEKLFF. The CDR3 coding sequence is TGTGCCAGCAGCCGCATCCCGGGACAGGGGAATGAAAAACTGTTTTTT.

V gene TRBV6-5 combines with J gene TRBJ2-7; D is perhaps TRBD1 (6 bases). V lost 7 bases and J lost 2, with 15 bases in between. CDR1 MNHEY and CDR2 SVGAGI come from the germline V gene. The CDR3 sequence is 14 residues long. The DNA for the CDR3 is TGTGCCAGCAACTCCAGGGACAATCCCTACGAGCAGTACTTC. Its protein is CASNSRDNPYEQYF.

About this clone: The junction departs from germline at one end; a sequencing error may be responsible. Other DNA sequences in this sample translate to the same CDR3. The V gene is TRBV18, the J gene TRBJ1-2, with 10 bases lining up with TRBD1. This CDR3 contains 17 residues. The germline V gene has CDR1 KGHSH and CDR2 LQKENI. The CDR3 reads CASSPQGTGAQVYGYTF. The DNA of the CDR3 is TGTGCCAGTTCACCTCAAGGGACAGGGGCCCAGGTCTATGGCTACACCTTC.

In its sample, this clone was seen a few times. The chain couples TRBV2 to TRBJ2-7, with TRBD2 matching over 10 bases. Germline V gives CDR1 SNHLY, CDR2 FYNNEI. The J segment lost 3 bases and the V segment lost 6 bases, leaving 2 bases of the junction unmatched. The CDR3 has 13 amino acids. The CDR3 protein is CASRASGSYEQYF. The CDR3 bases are TGTGCCAGCAGGGCTAGCGGGAGCTACGAGCAGTACTTC. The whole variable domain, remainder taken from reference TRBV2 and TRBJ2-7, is EPEVTQTPSHQVTQMGQEVILRCVPISNHLYFYWYRQILGQKVEFLVSFYNNEISEKSEIFDDQFSVERPDGSNFTLKIRSTKLEDSAMYFCASRASGSYEQYFGPGTRLTVT.

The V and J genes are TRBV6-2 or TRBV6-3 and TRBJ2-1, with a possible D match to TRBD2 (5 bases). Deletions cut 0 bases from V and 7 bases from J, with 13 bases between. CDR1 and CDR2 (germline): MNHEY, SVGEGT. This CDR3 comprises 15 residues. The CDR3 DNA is TGTGCCAGCAGTTACTCGAACGGGGTTTGGAATGAGCAGTTCTTC. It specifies CASSYSNGVWNEQFF.

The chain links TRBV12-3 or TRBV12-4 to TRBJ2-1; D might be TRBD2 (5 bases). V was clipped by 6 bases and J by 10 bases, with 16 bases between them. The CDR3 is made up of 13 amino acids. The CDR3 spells CASSQSRDSEQFF. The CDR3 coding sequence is TGTGCCAGCAGCCAATCCCGGGATTCGGAGCAGTTCTTC.

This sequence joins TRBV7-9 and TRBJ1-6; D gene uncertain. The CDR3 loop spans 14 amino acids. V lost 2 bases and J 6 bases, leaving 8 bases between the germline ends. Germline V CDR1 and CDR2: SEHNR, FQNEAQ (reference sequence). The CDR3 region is CASSLSHTNSPLHF. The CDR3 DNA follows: TGTGCCAGCAGCTTAAGTCACACTAATTCACCCCTCCACTTT.

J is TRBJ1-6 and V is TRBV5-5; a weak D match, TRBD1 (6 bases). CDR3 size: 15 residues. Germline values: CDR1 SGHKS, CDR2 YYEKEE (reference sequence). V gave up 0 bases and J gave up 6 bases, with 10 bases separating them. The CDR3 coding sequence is TGTGCCAGCAGCTTGGTACAGGGTGGTAATTCACCCCTCCACTTT. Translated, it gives CASSLVQGGNSPLHF.